A selection of T cell receptor beta chains follows, all from one sample in a study of blood T cell repertoires in COVID-19. The data were produced by immunoSEQ multiplex PCR, yet TCRdb's version contains in-frame clones alone and is incomplete. This table has about 150,000 clones, 78% appearing once. The sequenced material came from PBMCs or T cells enriched from blood (not recorded which). These TCRs come from a woman aged 50 to 60 who had recovered from COVID-19. Each CDR3 is given with its conserved first and last residue. The D gene is left open where the match is weak. The listing skips clone size in some rows; elsewhere it reads once, few, many or a size class.

V,size,J,D,CDR3,DNA
TRBV5-1,-,TRBJ1-2,-,CASSSGQPGNGYTF,TGCGCCAGCAGCTCAGGACAGCCCGGGAATGGCTACACCTTC
TRBV6-6,-,TRBJ2-2,TRBD1,CASTGDSSKPGELFF,TGTGCCAGCACCGGGGACAGCTCAAAACCCGGGGAGCTGTTTTTT
TRBV30,-,TRBJ2-6,-,CAGRIVSGANVLTF,TGTGCCGGGAGAATAGTCTCTGGGGCCAACGTCCTGACTTTC
TRBV7-2,few,TRBJ2-3,TRBD2,CASSFSGGADGDTQYF,TGTGCCAGCAGCTTCAGCGGGGGGGCCGATGGAGATACGCAGTATTTT
TRBV5-1,-,TRBJ1-1,TRBD1,CASSSDKQGRAFF,TGCGCCAGCAGCTCGGATAAACAGGGGAGAGCTTTCTTT
TRBV7-8,few,TRBJ2-6,TRBD1,CASSRRDRGLSSGANVLTF,TGTGCCAGCAGCCGCCGGGACAGGGGGCTGAGCTCTGGGGCCAACGTCCTGACTTTC
TRBV2,-,TRBJ1-5,-,CASRGTDSFYQPQHF,TGTGCCAGCAGGGGGACGGACAGTTTTTATCAGCCCCAGCATTTT
TRBV5-1,-,TRBJ2-7,TRBD2,CASRAPGLAAEQYF,TGCGCCAGCAGGGCCCCGGGACTAGCGGCCGAGCAGTACTTC
TRBV30,-,TRBJ2-7,TRBD2,CAWKLAGGHQQYF,TGTGCCTGGAAGTTAGCGGGGGGACACCAGCAGTACTTC
TRBV7-2,-,TRBJ1-3,TRBD1,CASSRGGGPSGNTIYF,TGTGCCAGCAGCAGAGGAGGGGGCCCCTCTGGAAACACCATATATTTT
TRBV7-8,-,TRBJ2-2,TRBD1,CASSLSLRDRRNTGELFF,TGTGCCAGCAGCTTATCGCTCCGGGACAGGAGGAACACCGGGGAGCTGTTTTTT
TRBV18,-,TRBJ2-1,TRBD1,CASSPPGQGVANEQFF,TGTGCCAGCTCACCTCCGGGACAGGGGGTAGCCAATGAGCAGTTCTTC
TRBV29-1,-,TRBJ1-2,TRBD1,CSVLRGTGYGYTF,TGCAGCGTTTTAAGAGGGACAGGGTACGGCTACACCTTC
TRBV5-5,-,TRBJ2-3,TRBD2,CASSSGGSTDTQYF,TGTGCCAGCAGTTCGGGGGGTTCCACAGATACGCAGTATTTT
TRBV4-2,-,TRBJ1-4,-,CASSQVGLDEKLFF,TGTGCCAGCAGCCAAGTGGGGCTGGATGAAAAACTGTTTTTT
TRBV5-1,once,TRBJ2-5,TRBD1,CASSPPTRDREETQYF,TGCGCCAGCAGCCCCCCCACCCGAGACAGGGAAGAGACCCAGTACTTC
TRBV2,-,TRBJ1-6,-,CASRHGPGVDSPLHF,TGTGCCAGCAGACACGGCCCAGGGGTGGATTCACCCCTCCACTTT
TRBV6-2/TRBV6-3,few,TRBJ1-1,-,CASSDEGPGGTEAFF,TGTGCCAGCAGCGATGAAGGACCGGGAGGCACTGAAGCTTTCTTT
TRBV12-5,-,TRBJ2-7,TRBD1,CASGLGDSWEDEQYF,TGTGCTAGTGGTTTGGGGGACAGTTGGGAAGACGAGCAGTACTTC
TRBV2,-,TRBJ2-2,TRBD2,CASSEDSGGTGELFF,TGTGCCAGCAGTGAAGATAGCGGGGGGACCGGGGAGCTGTTTTTT
TRBV19,-,TRBJ1-1,-,CASSKRTAQNTEAFF,TGTGCCAGTAGTAAAAGGACAGCTCAGAACACTGAAGCTTTCTTT
TRBV2,-,TRBJ2-7,TRBD2,CASSETGLAGNYEQYF,TGTGCCAGCAGTGAAACCGGACTAGCGGGGAACTACGAGCAGTACTTC
TRBV7-2,-,TRBJ2-3,-,CASSSLGPSAQYF,TGTGCCAGCAGCTCCCTGGGCCCCTCGGCGCAGTATTTT
TRBV28,-,TRBJ2-1,-,CASSLGQEQFF,TGTGCCAGCAGTTTGGGGCAAGAGCAGTTCTTC
TRBV2,-,TRBJ1-1,-,CASSAEVEAFF,TGTGCCAGCAGTGCGGAGGTTGAAGCTTTCTTT
TRBV3-1/TRBV3-2,-,TRBJ1-1,TRBD1,CASSQIGGREAFF,TGTGCCAGCAGCCAAATAGGGGGCCGTGAAGCTTTCTTT
TRBV2,few,TRBJ2-3,-,CASLGQGTDTQYF,TGTGCCAGCTTGGGGCAGGGGACAGATACGCAGTATTTT
TRBV14,-,TRBJ1-4,-,CASSDPGATANEKLFF,TGTGCCAGCAGCGACCCAGGGGCCACGGCTAATGAAAAACTGTTTTTT
TRBV30,-,TRBJ2-2,-,CAWSGWGGTGELFF,TGTGCCTGGTCTGGTTGGGGAGGCACCGGGGAGCTGTTTTTT
TRBV2,few,TRBJ1-6,-,CASSESASYTYNSPLHF,TGTGCCAGCAGTGAGTCGGCTAGCTATACGTATAATTCACCCCTCCACTTT
TRBV11-2,-,TRBJ1-1,-,CASSEGVGTEAFF,TGTGCCAGCAGCGAGGGGGTTGGCACTGAAGCTTTCTTT
TRBV9,-,TRBJ2-5,TRBD1,CASSQSGTGGLETQYF,TGTGCCAGCAGCCAGTCGGGGACAGGGGGCTTGGAGACCCAGTACTTC
TRBV3-1/TRBV3-2,few,TRBJ1-1,-,CASSHGATTEAFF,TGTGCCAGCAGCCATGGGGCCACCACTGAAGCTTTCTTT
TRBV5-1,many,TRBJ2-3,-,CASSAPGDTQYF,TGCGCCAGCAGCGCCCCGGGGGATACGCAGTATTTT
TRBV11-2,-,TRBJ1-1,TRBD1,CASSLWTGLNTEAFF,TGTGCCAGCAGCCTATGGACAGGGCTGAACACTGAAGCTTTCTTT
TRBV9,-,TRBJ2-1,-,CASSVPGNEQFF,TGTGCCAGCAGCGTTCCAGGGAATGAGCAGTTCTTC
TRBV29-1,once,TRBJ2-3,TRBD2,CSVDGGEDTQYF,TGCAGCGTTGACGGGGGGGAGGATACGCAGTATTTT
TRBV7-8,once,TRBJ1-4,TRBD1,CASSLIQRFWDSATNEKLFF,TGTGCCAGCAGCTTAATTCAGAGATTCTGGGACAGTGCAACTAATGAAAAACTGTTTTTT
TRBV30,few,TRBJ2-2,TRBD2,CAWSAAGMNTGELFF,TGTGCCTGGAGTGCAGCGGGGATGAACACCGGGGAGCTGTTTTTT
TRBV10-3,-,TRBJ1-1,-,CAISEEQGSANTEAFF,TGTGCCATCAGTGAGGAACAGGGCTCAGCGAACACTGAAGCTTTCTTT
TRBV20-1,few,TRBJ1-1,TRBD1,CSARDSVVLF,TGCAGTGCCAGGGACAGTGTAGTTCTCTTT
TRBV5-4,few,TRBJ1-2,TRBD1,CASSLTGGYYGYTF,TGTGCCAGCAGCCTGACAGGGGGCTACTATGGCTACACCTTC
TRBV18,-,TRBJ2-1,TRBD2,CASSELAGARNEQFF,TGTGCCAGCTCGGAACTAGCGGGGGCACGGAATGAGCAGTTCTTC
TRBV11-3,once,TRBJ2-3,TRBD1,CASSSGGQGTDTQYF,TGTGCCAGCAGCTCGGGCGGACAGGGAACAGATACGCAGTATTTT
TRBV2,once,TRBJ2-1,TRBD2,CASSEQASGGDNEQFF,TGTGCCAGCAGTGAACAGGCTAGCGGGGGGGACAATGAGCAGTTCTTC
TRBV9,-,TRBJ2-4,TRBD1,CASSAGTGRSGNIQYF,TGTGCCAGCAGCGCCGGGACAGGTAGAAGTGGGAACATTCAGTACTTC
TRBV5-4,-,TRBJ1-4,TRBD1,CASSLDRGSKLFF,TGTGCCAGCAGCTTGGACAGGGGTAGTAAACTGTTTTTT
TRBV28,once,TRBJ2-1,TRBD2,CACSGGARNEQFF,TGTGCCTGCAGCGGGGGGGCCCGGAATGAGCAGTTCTTC
TRBV19,-,TRBJ1-5,TRBD1,CASTTQGVVDSNQPQHF,TGTGCCAGTACCACCCAGGGGGTAGTAGATAGCAATCAGCCCCAGCATTTT
TRBV11-2,-,TRBJ1-6,-,CASSPEGGNLSPLHF,TGTGCCAGCAGCCCGGAGGGAGGGAACCTCTCACCCCTCCACTTT
TRBV4-1,-,TRBJ1-4,-,CASSKLQTEKLFF,TGCGCCAGCAGTAAACTACAGACAGAGAAACTGTTTTTT
TRBV29-1,-,TRBJ1-5,TRBD1,CSVGGRQGQPQHF,TGCAGCGTCGGGGGACGACAGGGCCAGCCCCAGCATTTT
TRBV5-1,-,TRBJ1-1,-,CASSLASRVGNTEAFF,TGCGCCAGCAGCTTGGCCTCGAGGGTGGGGAACACTGAAGCTTTCTTT
TRBV5-1,-,TRBJ1-2,-,CASSRDRTNYGYTF,TGCGCCAGCAGCCGCGACAGGACTAACTATGGCTACACCTTC
TRBV19,few,TRBJ1-1,TRBD1,CASDTGVYTEAFF,TGTGCCAGTGATACAGGGGTATACACTGAAGCTTTCTTT
TRBV5-5,-,TRBJ1-4,TRBD1,CASSSRGSNEKLFF,TGTGCCAGCAGCTCCAGGGGGTCGAATGAAAAACTGTTTTTT
TRBV28,-,TRBJ1-5,-,CASSATGSNQPQHF,TGTGCCAGCAGTGCAACAGGGAGCAATCAGCCCCAGCATTTT
TRBV6-2/TRBV6-3,-,TRBJ1-1,-,CASSYGADEAFF,TGTGCCAGCAGTTACGGGGCCGATGAAGCTTTCTTT
TRBV29-1,once,TRBJ1-5,-,CSVVFGSYDQPQHF,TGCAGCGTTGTCTTTGGGAGTTACGATCAGCCCCAGCATTTT